Detailed here is one T cell receptor (beta chain). Its antigen is unidentified. The V and J ends lost 1 base and 11 bases, in that order; junction bases with no gene match: 3. CDR3 length equals 12 residues. Germline-derived CDR1 and CDR2 are SGHAT and FQNNGV. This sample is drawn from a study of CD8 T cells in ankylosing spondylitis. Findings and limits, study-wide: What seemed typical of ankylosing spondylitis blood was a TCR beta motif built from several highly homologous variants. Clones tied to disease were said to be significantly enriched in matched ankylosing spondylitis synovial fluid.

By quantitative 5'-RACE with molecular barcodes, the TCR beta libraries were made. TCRdb ran MiXCR on the 5' RACE reads and lists one entry per CDR3 protein. The data contain about 700,000 distinct CDR3 sequences, roughly 19% of them singletons. The sequenced sample was blood, either unsorted or a sorted T cell fraction (not recorded which). J is TRBJ2-3 and V is TRBV11-2; 7 bases agree with TRBD2. The TCR originated in a male donor with ankylosing spondylitis. Here the CDR3 reads CASSLALAEQYF. CDR3 bases: TGTGCCAGCAGCTTAGCTCTAGCGGAGCAGTATTTT. The full variable domain, completed using reference TRBV11-2 and TRBJ2-3, is EAGVAQSPRYKIIEKRQSVAFWCNPISGHATLYWYQQILGQGPKLLIQFQNNGVVDDSQLPKDRFSAERLKGVDSTLKIQPAKLEDSAVYLCASSLALAEQYFGPGTRLTVL.